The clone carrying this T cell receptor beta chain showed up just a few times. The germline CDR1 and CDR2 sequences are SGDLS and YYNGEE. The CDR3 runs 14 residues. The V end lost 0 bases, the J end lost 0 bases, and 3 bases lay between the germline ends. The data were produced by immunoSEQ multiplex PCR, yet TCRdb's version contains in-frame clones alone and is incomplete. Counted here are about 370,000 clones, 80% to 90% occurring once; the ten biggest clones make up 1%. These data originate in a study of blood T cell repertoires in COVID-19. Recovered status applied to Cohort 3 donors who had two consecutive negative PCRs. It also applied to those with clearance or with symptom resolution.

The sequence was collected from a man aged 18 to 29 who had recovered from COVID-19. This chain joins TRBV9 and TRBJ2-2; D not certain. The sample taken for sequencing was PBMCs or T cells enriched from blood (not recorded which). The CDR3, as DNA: TGTGCCAGCAGCGTAGGTACGAACACCGGGGAGCTGTTTTTT. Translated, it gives CASSVGTNTGELFF.